Each of the 23 T cell receptor beta chains below was sequenced from the same sample in a study of Graves' ophthalmopathy and Graves' hyperthyroidism. The authors amplified TCR beta CDR3 regions from RNA transcripts. Second-round multiplex PCR came after first-round RT-PCR with HTBI primers. TCRdb itself ran the multiplex PCR reads through MiXCR, one entry per CDR3 protein. The top ten clones hold about 40% of a sample with 200,000 to 250,000 distinct CDR3 sequences, 20% to 25% of them seen once. Sequenced input: peripheral blood. Source of these receptors: a woman in her fifties or sixties with Graves' ophthalmopathy.

This clonotype was detected ten times or more. The rearrangement uses TRBV6-5 and TRBJ2-7, with no clear D. V was shortened by 4 bases and J by 2 bases, with 15 bases between the two germline ends. This CDR3 has 15 amino acids. Germline V gene lookup returns CDR1 MNHEY and CDR2 SVGAGI. The CDR3 DNA reads TGTGCCAGCAGTTGGACGTCGGGCAAAACCTACGAGCAGTACTTC. This encodes CASSWTSGKTYEQYF.

This clonotype was counted only a few times. At one end, the junction sequence differs from germline, possibly due to a read error. This chain joins TRBV6-5 and TRBJ2-7; maybe TRBD1 (6 bases). Germline CDR1 MNHEY, CDR2 SVGAGI. The CDR3 has 15 residues. The CDR3 protein is CASSYHLEQGNEQCF. CDR3 nucleotides: TGTGCCAGCAGTTACCACCTAGAACAGGGTAACGAGCAGTGCTTC.

This clonotype has ten or more counts. The V and J genes are TRBV28 and TRBJ2-4, with D unclear. The CDR3 contains 15 residues. Trimming removed 6 bases from V and 6 bases from J, with 18 bases in between. Germline CDR1 and CDR2: MDHEN and SYDVKM. CDR3 sequence reads: CASREAWSTINIQYF. The CDR3 region has the DNA TGTGCCAGCAGAGAGGCCTGGTCGACGATAAACATTCAGTACTTC.

The chain joins TRBV6-5 to TRBJ2-5; 11 bases agree with TRBD1. CDR3 length equals 16 residues. The germline V gene encodes CDR1 MNHEY and CDR2 SVGAGI. V shed 2 bases, J shed 5 bases, and the junction held 7 bases outside the gene matches. CDR3 amino acids: CASSYRTGGGFETQYF. The CDR3 coding sequence is TGTGCCAGCAGTTACAGGACAGGGGGCGGCTTTGAGACCCAGTACTTC.

This clonotype has a count of ten or more. The chain recombines TRBV12-3 or TRBV12-4 with TRBJ1-5; D gene unclear. Trimming removed 8 bases from V and 0 bases from J, with 14 bases in between. The CDR3 length is 15 residues. CDR3 in DNA: TGTGCCAGCTCCTCCTCAGGTTTTAGCAATCAGCCCCAGCATTTT. This sequence encodes CASSSSGFSNQPQHF.

The CDR3 is CSSPGPYPSYEQYF. CDR3 DNA sequence: TGCAGCTCCCCTGGACCGTACCCCTCCTACGAGCAGTACTTC. The chain carries TRBV20-1 and TRBJ2-7; D gene uncertain. This CDR3 has 14 amino acids. Germline V gene lookup returns CDR1 DFQATT and CDR2 SNEGSKA (reference sequence).

The sample holds many counts of this clonotype. The chain links TRBV12-3 or TRBV12-4 to TRBJ1-5; TRBD1 matches 7 bases. V lost 6 bases, J lost 1 base, and 6 bases stayed unmatched. This CDR3 contains 15 residues. The CDR3 protein is CASRAGQWSNQPQHF. CDR3 nucleotides: TGTGCCAGCAGGGCGGGACAGTGGAGCAATCAGCCCCAGCATTTT.

This clonotype has just a few counts. The genes are TRBV20-1 and TRBJ2-2; D is possibly TRBD2 (6 bases). V was cut by 5 bases and J by 1 base, with 11 bases left in between. The CDR3 contains 14 residues. The V gene's germline CDR1 is DFQATT and CDR2 SNEGSKA (reference sequence). CDR3 protein: CSAGGTRNTGELFF. The CDR3 coding sequence is TGCAGTGCTGGCGGGACGAGGAACACCGGGGAGCTGTTTTTT.

This clonotype was observed a few times. This chain uses TRBV5-1 with TRBJ2-5; D is perhaps TRBD1 (5 bases). There are 15 residues in the CDR3. V was trimmed by 2 bases and J by 2 bases, leaving 13 bases between them. Germline assignment: CDR1 SGHRS and CDR2 YFSETQ. CDR3 DNA: TGCGCCAGCAGCTTCACTCCCGACAGACAAGAGACCCAGTACTTC. Amino acid sequence: CASSFTPDRQETQYF.

DNA of the CDR3: TGCGCCAGCAGCCAATTTTTGGGGGTTATAAGCTCCTACGAGCAGTACTTC. Translation gives CASSQFLGVISSYEQYF. This chain connects TRBV4-1 to TRBJ2-7, with D perhaps given as TRBD1 or TRBD2 (5 bases each). This CDR3 contains 17 residues. The V and J ends lost 2 bases and 0 bases respectively, with 17 bases between them. The germline V gene has CDR1 MGHRA and CDR2 YSYEKL.

This clonotype was observed at least ten times. This chain links TRBV6-4 with TRBJ2-7; no firm D call. This CDR3 comprises 16 residues. V lost 0 bases and J lost 6, with 18 bases in between. Germline V CDR1 and CDR2: MRHNA, SNTAGT. For the CDR3, the DNA is TGTGCCAGCAGTGACTCGATCGGCCCGCGGTCGAGCGAGCAGTACTTC. Amino acid sequence: CASSDSIGPRSSEQYF.

This clonotype was detected many times. This chain connects TRBV20-1 to TRBJ2-5; no clear D gene. Germline V gene sequence: CDR1 DFQATT, CDR2 SNEGSKA (reference sequence). The CDR3 sequence is 12 residues long. Trimming cost V 3 bases and J 6 bases, with 11 bases left between them. CDR3: CSASQVGKTQYF. CDR3 in DNA: TGCAGTGCTAGCCAGGTCGGAAAGACCCAGTACTTC.

This clonotype was seen at least ten times. The germline gene is not matched at one end of the junction; a read error may be the cause. The chain links TRBV7-7 to TRBJ2-7, with TRBD2 matching over 9 bases. The CDR3 length is 13 residues. CDR1 is SSHAT and CDR2 is FNYEAQ in the germline V gene (reference sequence). This chain's CDR3 is CASSLTSGYEQYF. In nucleotides, the CDR3 is TGTGCTAGCAGCTTGACTAGCGGCTACGAGCAGTACTTC.

There are a few counts of this clonotype. This could be a read error, since a much larger clone is one nucleotide away. This chain connects TRBV7-9 to TRBJ2-5; D gene ambiguous. CDR1 SEHNR and CDR2 FQNEAQ come from the germline V gene (reference sequence). CDR3 length equals 14 residues. For the CDR3, the DNA is TGTGCCGGCAGCTCCCGAACGTACCAAGAGACCCAGTACTTC. Translated, it gives CAGSSRTYQETQYF. Full variable domain (outside the CDR3, taken from reference TRBV7-9 and TRBJ2-5): DTGVSQNPRHKITKRGQNVTFRCDPISEHNRLYWYRQTLGQGPEFLTYFQNEAQLEKSRLLSDRFSAERPKGSFSTLEIQRTEQGDSAMYLCAGSSRTYQETQYFGPGTRLLVL.

This clonotype was observed at least ten times. The chain is built from TRBV11-2 and TRBJ2-3, with D possibly TRBD2 on 5 matching bases. Trimming left V 5 bases short and J 10 bases short, with 10 bases between. There are 11 residues in the CDR3. Germline V gene lookup returns CDR1 SGHAT and CDR2 FQNNGV. The CDR3 DNA sequence: TGTGCCAGCAGCCCTACTAGGGCGCAGTATTTT. The encoded protein is CASSPTRAQYF.

This clonotype was observed many times. CDR3 in DNA: TGTGCCAGCAGTTTAGGGCTAGCGGGCCCCCAAGAGACCCAGTACTTC. It specifies CASSLGLAGPQETQYF. This chain joins TRBV28 and TRBJ2-5; 8 nucleotides match TRBD2. V shed 2 bases and J 1 base; nucleotides not matched to a gene: 6. The CDR3 covers 16 residues. Germline V gives CDR1 MDHEN, CDR2 SYDVKM.

Many counts were recorded for this clonotype. The J gene is TRBJ2-7, the V gene TRBV12-3 or TRBV12-4, with D tentatively TRBD2 (6 bases). V lost 3 bases and J 4 bases, leaving 7 bases between the germline ends. This CDR3 has 12 amino acids. CDR3 sequence: CASSFSGYEQYF. CDR3 bases: TGTGCCAGCAGTTTTAGCGGATACGAGCAGTACTTC.

The sample holds many counts of this clonotype. The chain employs TRBV20-1 and TRBJ2-7; 10 nucleotides match TRBD2. J gave up 0 bases and V 1 base, and 6 bases lay outside the gene matches. The CDR3 covers 16 residues. Germline V CDR1 and CDR2: DFQATT, SNEGSKA (reference sequence). The CDR3 reads CSARAPAGGFSYEQYF. The CDR3 region has the DNA TGCAGTGCTAGAGCTCCAGCGGGAGGGTTCTCCTACGAGCAGTACTTC.

This clonotype was recorded many times. This chain joins TRBV12-3 or TRBV12-4 and TRBJ1-2, with 11 bases lining up with TRBD1. This CDR3 contains 15 residues. With V trimmed by 7 bases and J by 4 bases, 8 bases remained unmatched. The CDR3 nucleotides read TGTGCCAGCATCCGTGGAGGGACAGGGGGCTATGGCTACACCTTC. This codes for CASIRGGTGGYGYTF.

This clonotype was seen at least ten times. The rearrangement joins TRBV11-1 to TRBJ1-3; D gene ambiguous. This CDR3 comprises 16 residues. Trimming took 0 bases from V and 4 from J, leaving 13 bases between them. Germline CDR1 SGHAT, CDR2 FQDESV (reference sequence). The CDR3 region has the DNA TGTGCCAGCAGCTTAGCCTCCGGGCCAGGAGGAAACACCATATATTTT. It is translated as CASSLASGPGGNTIYF.

J is TRBJ1-2 and V is TRBV6-1, with 7 bases aligning to TRBD1. The CDR3 covers 14 residues. The J segment lost 4 bases and the V segment lost 5 bases, leaving 7 bases of the junction unmatched. CDR1 MNHNS and CDR2 SASEGT come from the germline V gene. The DNA of the CDR3 is TGTGCCAGCAGTCAACTAGACAGGGTCTATGGCTACACCTTC. Translation: CASSQLDRVYGYTF.

A remark on this clonotype: Given a much more abundant clone one base away, this may be a read error. This chain connects TRBV2 to TRBJ1-3; D perhaps matches TRBD1 (6 bases). The germline V gene encodes CDR1 SNHLY and CDR2 FYNNEI. The CDR3 runs 14 residues. Trimming cost V 6 bases and J 1 base, with 10 bases left between them. CDR3: CASRGAASGNTIYF. The CDR3 DNA reads TGTGCCAGCAGGGGGGCAGCATCTGGAAACACCATATATTTT.

This clonotype was seen ten or more times. The chain has TRBV12-3 or TRBV12-4 and TRBJ2-2; D is undetermined. The CDR3 is 12 amino acids. Trimming stripped 6 bases from V and 5 bases from J, with 7 bases between. CDR3 nucleotides: TGTGCCAGCAGCACCAGTACCGGGGAGCTGTTTTTT. This codes for CASSTSTGELFF.